This TCR beta chain derives from a study of T-cell reconstitution after alpha-beta-depleted transplantation in children. A library of TCRbeta sequences, prepared with unique molecular identifiers, was generated. TCRdb re-called the PCR reads through MiXCR, storing one row per CDR3 protein. There are fewer than 1 million distinct CDR3 sequences in the sample; roughly 15% occur only once, and about 5% lies in the top ten. V was trimmed by 0 bases and J by 1 base, leaving 12 bases between them. CDR1 is DFQATT and CDR2 is SNEGSKA in the germline V gene (reference sequence). This CDR3 spans 15 amino acids. Whole-study findings and limits: Counts and diversity of T cells one year after transplant came mostly from newly produced T cells. Surviving recipient T cells and thymic progenitors underlay high day-60 TCRbeta diversity in some patients.

As regards this clonotype: The antigen is undetermined.

The rearrangement links TRBV20-1 to TRBJ1-1, with D possibly TRBD1 on 6 matching bases. Sequenced material: PBMCs, mostly from graft donor cells, taken 360 days after TCRalphabeta/CD19-depleted stem cell transplant. The receptor comes from a male patient under 18 who had a stem cell transplant for acute lymphoblastic leukemia, so the T cells may come from the graft donor. The CDR3 DNA reads TGCAGTGCTAGAGATCAGGGCAGGGGGAACACTGAAGCTTTCTTT. Its protein product is CSARDQGRGNTEAFF.